A single sample gave rise to the 4 T cell receptor beta chains below, sequenced in a study of vaccination effects on CD4 cells after COVID-19. Prior to sequencing, the ViraFEST assay stimulated PBMC with viral peptide pools, which expanded the antigen-specific CD4+ T cells. Investigators separated out CD4+ T cells once approximately 11 days of culture had passed. In the vaccine recipients, nucleocapsid antibodies were negative and there was no prior SARS-CoV-2 infection. TCRdb's table, derived via immunoSEQ multiplex PCR, lists solely in-frame clones and lacks some. The table shows roughly 27,000 clones, with roughly two thirds occurring only once. What these receptors recognize is not known. Specimen: CD4+ T cells from PBMCs cultured with SARS-CoV-2 spike peptides, collected before COVID-19 vaccination. Receptors were obtained from a human donor who received a COVID-19 vaccine.

The rearrangement uses TRBV3-1 (or the pseudogene TRBV3-2) and TRBJ2-5; no definite D call. The V end was cut by 2 bases, the J end by 1 base, with 8 bases between. CDR1 is LGHDT and CDR2 is YNNKEL in the germline V gene (reference sequence). CDR3 length: 14 amino acids. CDR3 sequence: CASSQSETQETQYF. The CDR3 DNA follows: TGTGCCAGCAGCCAAAGCGAAACCCAAGAGACCCAGTACTTC.

V is TRBV20-1 and J is TRBJ1-2; no definite D call. V was clipped by 8 bases and J by 2 bases, with 9 bases between them. The CDR3 loop spans 11 amino acids. Germline V gene lookup returns CDR1 DFQATT and CDR2 SNEGSKA (reference sequence). CDR3 sequence reads: CSYVGNYGYTF. In nucleotides, the CDR3 is TGCAGTTACGTTGGGAACTATGGCTACACCTTC.

The chain uses TRBV6-5 and TRBJ2-2; D is undetermined. This CDR3 has 15 residues. Per the germline V gene, CDR1 is MNHEY and CDR2 is SVGAGI. V lost 5 bases, J lost 6 bases, and 16 bases lay in between. CDR3 nucleotide sequence: TGTGCCAGCAGTACCGGGCTAGTTGTTTCCGGGGAGCTGTTTTTT. Its protein product is CASSTGLVVSGELFF.

A remark on this clone: The sample holds other DNA sequences that translate to the same CDR3. This chain joins TRBV5-1 and TRBJ2-5; D unclear. The CDR3 length is 13 residues. The germline CDR1 and CDR2 sequences are SGHRS and YFSETQ. The V end was cut by 2 bases, the J end by 2 bases, with 7 bases between. CDR3 loop: CASSLGFQETQYF. DNA for the CDR3: TGCGCCAGCAGCTTAGGATTTCAAGAGACCCAGTACTTC.